This T cell receptor beta chain was sequenced for a study of CD8 T cells in Susac syndrome. Random hexamers were used to reverse transcribe an amount of roughly 0.5 to 1 ug RNA. From the immunoSEQ multiplex PCR reads, TCRdb called clonotypes with MiXCR, one entry per CDR3 protein. Of fewer than 300,000 distinct CDR3 sequences in the sample, about 88% were seen once. Trimming cost V 6 bases and J 0 bases, with 4 bases left between them. The CDR3 runs 13 residues. Germline assignment: CDR1 SGDLS and CDR2 YYNGEE. This sequence originates from a human donor with multiple sclerosis. V gene TRBV9 combines with J gene TRBJ2-6; D gene ambiguous. Material for sequencing was CD8+ T cells from PBMCs. The CDR3 protein is CASTDSGANVLTF. The CDR3 bases are TGTGCCAGCACCGACTCTGGGGCCAACGTCCTGACTTTC.